These 4 T cell receptor beta chains share one sample of origin, sequenced in a study of graft-versus-host responses after intestinal transplantation. The data were produced by immunoSEQ multiplex PCR, yet TCRdb's version contains in-frame clones alone and is incomplete. This sample has 73,000 or so clones, with around 90% found just once. These receptors have no identified antigens. Sequenced here: unstimulated CD8+ T cells sorted from spleen or lymph node cells, sampled before transplant. These receptors were collected from a human donor who was the organ donor for an intestinal transplant.

J is TRBJ1-2 and V is TRBV28; D unclear. Trimming stripped 0 bases from V and 8 bases from J, with 25 bases between. CDR1 is MDHEN and CDR2 is SYDVKM in the germline V gene. This CDR3 is 18 amino acids long. CDR3 nucleotide sequence: TGTGCCAGCAGTTTATGCGGCGCATGTCGGGTTCGGAACGGAGGCTACACCTTC. Its translation is CASSLCGACRVRNGGYTF.

The chain couples TRBV9 to TRBJ1-4; no reliable D call. Germline-derived CDR1 and CDR2 are SGDLS and YYNGEE. The ends were cut back, 3 bases at V and 0 bases at J, with 12 bases in the middle. The CDR3 extends over 16 amino acids. The CDR3 sequence is CASSASPRATNEKLFF. In DNA form, the CDR3 reads TGTGCCAGCAGCGCCTCTCCCCGAGCAACTAATGAAAAACTGTTTTTT.

This chain links TRBV5-6 with TRBJ1-2, with TRBD1 as a possible D gene (6 bases). The CDR3 extends over 15 amino acids. V was trimmed by 1 base and J by 5 bases, leaving 15 bases between them. Germline V CDR1 and CDR2: SGHDT, YYEEEE. The DNA for the CDR3 is TGTGCCAGCAGCTTGAAGACAGGCGTAACGTATGGCTACACCTTC. It is translated as CASSLKTGVTYGYTF.

This clone was recorded a few times. CDR3 nucleotides: TGCAGCGTTGAATCCTTGTATTTCTGGGGGACAGGGGGTAGCTCCTACAATGAGCAGTTCTTC. It yields the protein CSVESLYFWGTGGSSYNEQFF. J is TRBJ2-1 and V is TRBV29-1; 11 bases are shared with TRBD1. Germline CDR1 SQVTM, CDR2 ANQGSEA. V dropped 2 bases and J dropped 0; count of bases not matched to a gene: 18. This CDR3 has 21 residues.